This TCR beta chain was sequenced in a study of T cell responses to AZD1222 COVID-19 vaccine. Profiled with immunoSEQ multiplex PCR; TCRdb holds only in-frame clones, not every one. This sample yields 150,000 or so clones, of which 92% are seen a single time; 1% to 1.5% belongs to the top ten. The CDR3 is 15 amino acids. V trimming: 4 bases; J trimming: 13 bases; junction bases outside the gene matches: 15. Germline lookup yields CDR1 SGHRS and CDR2 YFSETQ. This specimen consisted of peripheral blood, obtained 28 days after the second AZD1222 dose. The V gene is TRBV5-1, the J gene TRBJ2-1, with TRBD2 identical over 9 bases. The sequence came from an adult who received the AZD1222 COVID-19 vaccine. This CDR3 reads CASSHWAPAGGLQFF. CDR3 DNA: TGCGCCAGCAGCCACTGGGCTCCAGCGGGAGGTTTACAGTTCTTC.